This passage covers 24 T cell receptor beta chains from one sample sequenced in a study of cytomegalovirus exposure and HLA in healthy donors. PCR primers comprised 60 Vbeta and 13 Jbeta primers. TCRdb keeps only in-frame clones here, not all; method: immunoSEQ multiplex PCR. The repertoire includes roughly 130,000 clones, around 80% of them detected once, and around 3% sits in the top ten. Sequencing was performed on PBMCs. Receptors were obtained from a young woman in good health and CMV-seropositive.

This chain's CDR3 is CASSQGGEAFF. Written as DNA, the CDR3 is TGTGCCAGCAGTCAGGGCGGTGAAGCTTTCTTT. The chain couples TRBV9 to TRBJ1-1, with D possibly TRBD1 on 5 matching bases. This CDR3 has 11 amino acids. Per the germline V gene, CDR1 is SGDLS and CDR2 is YYNGEE. The ends were cut back, 5 bases at V and 7 bases at J, with 9 bases in the middle.

V is TRBV29-1 and J is TRBJ2-1; maybe TRBD1 (5 bases). The CDR3 has 14 amino acids. Germline V gives CDR1 SQVTM, CDR2 ANQGSEA. V was pared by 4 bases and J by 8 bases, with 18 bases between. CDR3 DNA sequence: TGCAGCGTTGTTGTGGGGCTGTTACGCGATGAGCAGTTCTTC. This sequence encodes CSVVVGLLRDEQFF.

Remarks on this clone: This CDR3 is also generated by other DNA sequences in the sample. The chain uses TRBV5-4 and TRBJ2-5; 10 bases line up with TRBD2. CDR1 SGHNT and CDR2 YYREEE come from the germline V gene (reference sequence). V lost 1 base to trimming and J lost 5 bases; unmatched junction nucleotides: 11. The CDR3 runs to 17 residues. Here the CDR3 reads CASSLFVAGGEGETQYF. The DNA for the CDR3 is TGTGCCAGCAGCTTGTTCGTAGCGGGGGGCGAAGGGGAGACCCAGTACTTC.

The chain carries TRBV5-1 and TRBJ1-1, with TRBD1 matching over 8 bases. V lost 2 bases to trimming and J lost 8 bases; unmatched junction nucleotides: 5. Looked up from germline, CDR1 is SGHRS and CDR2 is YFSETQ. CDR3 size: 13 residues. The CDR3 loop is CASSFGQGGEAFF. DNA of the CDR3: TGCGCCAGCAGCTTCGGACAGGGTGGCGAAGCTTTCTTT.

The chain employs TRBV19 and TRBJ2-2; TRBD2 agrees at 11 bases. This CDR3 is built from 20 residues. Per germline, CDR1 LNHDA and CDR2 SQIVND (reference sequence). V dropped 1 base and J dropped 8; count of bases not matched to a gene: 18. This chain's CDR3 is CASSIGESSGTSGTGGELFF. The CDR3, as DNA: TGTGCCAGTAGTATAGGAGAGAGCTCCGGGACTAGCGGTACTGGGGGGGAGCTGTTTTTT.

This clone turned up a few times. The rearrangement joins TRBV5-4 to TRBJ1-1, with 8 bases matching TRBD1. V lost 0 bases to trimming and J lost 5 bases; unmatched junction nucleotides: 6. There are 15 residues in the CDR3. Germline V gene sequence: CDR1 SGHNT, CDR2 YYREEE (reference sequence). The CDR3 bases are TGTGCCAGCAGCTTGGTGGACAGGGTGGGAACTGAAGCTTTCTTT. Protein product: CASSLVDRVGTEAFF. Based on the CDR3 plus reference TRBV5-4 and TRBJ1-1, the full variable domain is ETGVTQSPTHLIKTRGQQVTLRCSSQSGHNTVSWYQQALGQGPQFIFQYYREEENGRGNFPPRFSGLQFPNYSSELNVNALELDDSALYLCASSLVDRVGTEAFFGQGTRLTVV.

The CDR3 region is CASRGGYNSPLHF. For the CDR3, the DNA is TGTGCCAGCAGAGGGGGCTATAATTCACCCCTCCACTTT. V usage is TRBV6-1 and J usage is TRBJ1-6; maybe TRBD1 (6 bases). The CDR3 sequence is 13 residues long. Germline values: CDR1 MNHNS, CDR2 SASEGT. V was cut by 6 bases and J by 3 bases, with 6 bases left in between.

The V and J genes are TRBV6-1 and TRBJ1-6; D is ambiguous. The germline gives CDR1 MNHNS, CDR2 SASEGT. This CDR3 region has 13 residues. Trimming removed 2 bases from V and 12 bases from J, with 11 bases in between. The chain's CDR3 is CASSESTALPLHF. CDR3 bases: TGTGCCAGCAGTGAAAGTACAGCTTTACCCCTCCACTTT.

The genes are TRBV29-1 and TRBJ2-3, with D possibly being TRBD2 (6 bases). Trimming left V 4 bases short and J 4 bases short, with 15 bases between. CDR1 is SQVTM and CDR2 is ANQGSEA in the germline V gene. The CDR3 is made up of 14 amino acids. The CDR3 protein is CSVVVTRAADTQYF. As DNA, the CDR3 is TGCAGCGTTGTGGTGACTAGGGCGGCAGATACGCAGTATTTT.

The chain recombines TRBV12-5 with TRBJ2-4, with 9 bases that match TRBD1. CDR3 length equals 14 residues. With V trimmed by 2 bases and J by 8 bases, 4 bases remained unmatched. Per germline, CDR1 LGHNT and CDR2 FRNRAP. CDR3 loop: CASGLRGQGDIQYF. The CDR3 nucleotides are TGTGCTAGTGGTTTGAGGGGACAGGGAGACATTCAGTACTTC.

There are a few counts of this clone. Written as DNA, the CDR3 is TGTGCCAGCAGTAGCCTCGGAGTCACTGGAAACACCATATATTTT. Residues: CASSSLGVTGNTIYF. The chain links TRBV5-6 to TRBJ1-3; no definite D call. Looked up from germline, CDR1 is SGHDT and CDR2 is YYEEEE. V was pared by 5 bases and J by 2 bases, with 14 bases between. The CDR3 extends over 15 amino acids.

This clone was counted only a few times. V gene TRBV15 combines with J gene TRBJ2-7; TRBD1 is a possible D gene (5 bases). CDR1 is LNHNV and CDR2 is YYDKDF in the germline V gene (reference sequence). There are 17 residues in the CDR3. V lost 8 bases and J lost 2, with 25 bases in between. The CDR3 bases are TGTGCCACCTCCCGCTTGGGGCAGGAGCATGGTCCCTACGAGCAGTACTTC. It is translated as CATSRLGQEHGPYEQYF.

The chain carries TRBV7-3 and TRBJ1-1; D remains unclear. The CDR3 is 14 residues long. The V and J ends lost 2 bases and 0 bases respectively, with 7 bases between them. In germline, CDR1 is SGHTA, CDR2 FQGTGA. CDR3 sequence: CASSLYDMNTEAFF. In DNA, the CDR3 is TGTGCCAGCAGCTTATATGACATGAACACTGAAGCTTTCTTT.

The CDR3 here is CASSEAAGTSGSQYF. For the CDR3, the DNA is TGTGCCAGCAGTGAAGCTGCCGGGACTAGCGGATCCCAGTACTTC. This chain joins TRBV2 and TRBJ2-5, with TRBD2 identical over 11 bases. The V gene's germline CDR1 is SNHLY and CDR2 FYNNEI. V shed 0 bases and J 9 bases; nucleotides not matched to a gene: 6. The CDR3 extends over 15 amino acids.

CDR3 DNA: TGTGCCAGTAGTAGGGCAGACACAGATACGCAGTATTTT. It codes for CASSRADTDTQYF. The chain couples TRBV19 to TRBJ2-3, with D unresolved. The V gene lost 4 bases and the J gene lost 2 bases, with 7 bases spanning the gap. The CDR3 is 13 residues long. Germline V gives CDR1 LNHDA, CDR2 SQIVND (reference sequence).

J is TRBJ2-1 and V is TRBV7-2; the D is unclear. The germline gives CDR1 SGHTA, CDR2 FQGNSA. The CDR3 has 14 residues. The ends were cut back, 3 bases at V and 6 bases at J, with 12 bases in the middle. This chain's CDR3 is CASSLGAPANEQFF. The CDR3 nucleotides read TGTGCCAGCAGCTTGGGCGCTCCCGCCAATGAGCAGTTCTTC. Full variable domain (missing parts from reference TRBV7-2 and TRBJ2-1): GAGVSQSPSNKVTEKGKDVELRCDPISGHTALYWYRQSLGQGLEFLIYFQGNSAPDKSGLPSDRFSAERTGGSVSTLTIQRTQQEDSAVYLCASSLGAPANEQFFGPGTRLTVL.

The chain uses TRBV27 and TRBJ2-1, with D perhaps TRBD2 (5 bases). Germline V gene sequence: CDR1 MNHEY, CDR2 SMNVEV (reference sequence). The CDR3 length is 12 residues. Trimming took off 3 bases at V and 7 bases at J, with 7 bases between the two ends. CDR3: CASSLSGNEQFF. The CDR3 DNA sequence: TGTGCCAGCAGTTTGAGCGGTAATGAGCAGTTCTTC.

Here the CDR3 DNA reads TGCGCCAGCAGCTGGCAAAGCGGGGAGCTGTTTTTT. Translated: CASSWQSGELFF. The chain is built from TRBV5-1 and TRBJ2-2; D is undetermined. The CDR3 has 12 residues. Germline lookup yields CDR1 SGHRS and CDR2 YFSETQ. V was pared by 3 bases and J by 7 bases, with 7 bases between.

The V call is TRBV5-4, the J call TRBJ2-3; 10 positions match TRBD2. CDR1 is SGHNT, CDR2 YYREEE, per germline (reference sequence). J lost 1 base, V lost 1 base, and 0 bases had no gene match. CDR3 length: 15 residues. The CDR3 DNA reads TGTGCCAGCAGCTTGCTAGCGGGGGGCACAGATACGCAGTATTTT. It specifies CASSLLAGGTDTQYF.

J is TRBJ2-7 and V is TRBV19; D uncertain. The germline V gene has CDR1 LNHDA and CDR2 SQIVND (reference sequence). V was pared by 1 base and J by 3 bases, with 10 bases between. The CDR3 loop spans 14 amino acids. CDR3 sequence: CASSIAGLYYEQYF. The CDR3 DNA reads TGTGCCAGTAGTATAGCGGGTCTATACTACGAGCAGTACTTC. The full variable domain, its missing parts supplied by reference TRBV19 and TRBJ2-7, is DGGITQSPKYLFRKEGQNVTLSCEQNLNHDAMYWYRQDPGQGLRLIYYSQIVNDFQKGDIAEGYSVSREKKESFPLTVTSAQKNPTAFYLCASSIAGLYYEQYFGPGTRLTVT.

V is TRBV5-4 and J is TRBJ2-3; tentative D call: TRBD1 (7 bases). The CDR3 is made up of 17 amino acids. Germline V gene sequence: CDR1 SGHNT, CDR2 YYREEE (reference sequence). V lost 1 base, J lost 4 bases, and 19 bases lay in between. CDR3 protein: CASSLIGVGRGADTQYF. As DNA, the CDR3 is TGTGCCAGCAGCTTGATTGGGGTGGGCAGGGGGGCAGATACGCAGTATTTT.

The gene calls are TRBV5-1 and TRBJ2-3, with TRBD2 matching 12 bases. The CDR3 totals 15 residues. Germline CDR1 is SGHRS and CDR2 is YFSETQ. The V segment lost 6 bases and the J segment 5 bases; nucleotides outside the gene matches: 7. CDR3 sequence reads: CASTLAGGPGDTQYF. In nucleotides, the CDR3 is TGCGCCAGCACCCTAGCGGGGGGGCCGGGAGATACGCAGTATTTT.

The chain carries TRBV7-2 and TRBJ2-1; D is unclear. The germline CDR1 and CDR2 sequences are SGHTA and FQGNSA. The CDR3 is 12 amino acids. Trimming shortened V by 5 bases and J by 8 bases, and 10 bases separated the two germline ends. The CDR3 here is CASSLRDDEQFF. The CDR3 nucleotides are TGTGCCAGCAGCCTACGTGATGATGAGCAGTTCTTC.

About this clone: Other DNA sequences in the sample encode the same CDR3. The V and J genes are TRBV4-1 and TRBJ2-1; unclear D gene. Germline loops: CDR1 MGHRA, CDR2 YSYEKL. With 1 base removed from V and 6 bases from J, the gap between germline ends came to 4 bases. The CDR3 contains 12 residues. CDR3 residues: CASSQVINEQFF. The CDR3 DNA is TGCGCCAGCAGCCAAGTCATCAATGAGCAGTTCTTC.